This TCR beta chain was found in a study of identical twins. TCRdb called the 5' RACE reads again in MiXCR, with one record for every CDR3 protein. The sample has around 340,000 distinct CDR3 sequences; 8.5% to 10% are singletons. This clonotype was seen ten or more times. What it binds is not known. Study conclusions and caveats: Abundant beta clonotypes from cord blood had fewer insertions, unlike memory repertoires, which showed none.

CDR1 and CDR2 (germline): LGHNA, YNFKEQ. The CDR3 length is 16 residues. Trimming removed 1 base at V and 0 bases at J, with 11 bases between. Sequenced material: naive T cells sorted from blood. This chain links TRBV4-2 with TRBJ2-3, with D maybe TRBD1 (5 bases). This TCR came from a woman in her forties or fifties in good health. The CDR3 region is CASSQVTGLSTDTQYF. The CDR3 region has the DNA TGTGCCAGCAGCCAAGTAACAGGTTTAAGCACAGATACGCAGTATTTT.